The source of this T cell receptor beta chain is a study of shared clonotypes between healthy human individuals. Whole-study context: Donors had three CD4 naive, three CD4 memory, two CD8 naive and one CD8 memory plate apiece. Overall study findings and caveats: Compared with memory subsets, naive subsets generally had larger estimated richness.

This clone was counted only a few times. Its target is unknown. With 10 bases removed from V and 10 bases from J, the gap between germline ends came to 22 bases. Germline V gives CDR1 SNHLY, CDR2 FYNNEI. The CDR3 is 13 residues long. Here immunoSEQ multiplex PCR was the method, and the copy in TCRdb shows in-frame clones only, minus some. The sample includes 2 million or so clones, over 85% of them seen just once. The sample consisted of naive CD4+ T cells sorted from blood. Subset: CD45RA+ positively selected. This clonotype was obtained from a man between 18 and 29 years old in good health. The V call is TRBV2, the J call TRBJ1-1, with D uncertain. The chain's CDR3 is CANSPGVGSRAFF. The CDR3 DNA reads as TGTGCCAACTCCCCCGGGGTTGGCAGTCGAGCTTTCTTT.